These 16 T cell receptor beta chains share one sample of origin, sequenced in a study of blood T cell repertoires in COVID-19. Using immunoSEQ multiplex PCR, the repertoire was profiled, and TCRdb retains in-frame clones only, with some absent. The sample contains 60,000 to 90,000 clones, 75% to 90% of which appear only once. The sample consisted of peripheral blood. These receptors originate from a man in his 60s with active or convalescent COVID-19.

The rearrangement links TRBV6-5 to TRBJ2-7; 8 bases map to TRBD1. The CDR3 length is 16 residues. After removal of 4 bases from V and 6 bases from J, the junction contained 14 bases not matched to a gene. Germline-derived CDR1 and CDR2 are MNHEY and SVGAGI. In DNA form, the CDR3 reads TGTGCCAGCAGTTCTCCGGGACAGGAGGTTAGGGTCGAGCAGTACTTC. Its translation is CASSSPGQEVRVEQYF.

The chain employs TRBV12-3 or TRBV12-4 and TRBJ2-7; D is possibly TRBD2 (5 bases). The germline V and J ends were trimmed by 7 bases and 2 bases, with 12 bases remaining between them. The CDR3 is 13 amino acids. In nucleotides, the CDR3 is TGTGCCAGCAATCCTTCGGGGACCTACGAGCAGTACTTC. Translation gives CASNPSGTYEQYF.

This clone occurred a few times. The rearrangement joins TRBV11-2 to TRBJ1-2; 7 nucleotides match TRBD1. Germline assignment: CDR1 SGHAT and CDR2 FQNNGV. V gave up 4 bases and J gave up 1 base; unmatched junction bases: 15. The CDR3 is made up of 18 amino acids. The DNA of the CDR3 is TGTGCCAGCAGCTCTCTCCGGGACAGAGCCTTAAATAACTATGGCTACACCTTC. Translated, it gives CASSSLRDRALNNYGYTF.

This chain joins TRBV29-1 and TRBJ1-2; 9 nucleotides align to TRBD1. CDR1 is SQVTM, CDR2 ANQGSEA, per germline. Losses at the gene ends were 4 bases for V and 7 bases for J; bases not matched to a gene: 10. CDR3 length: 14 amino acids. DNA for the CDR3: TGCAGCGTTGCCGGGACAGGGACAATGCTTGGCTACACCTTC. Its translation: CSVAGTGTMLGYTF.

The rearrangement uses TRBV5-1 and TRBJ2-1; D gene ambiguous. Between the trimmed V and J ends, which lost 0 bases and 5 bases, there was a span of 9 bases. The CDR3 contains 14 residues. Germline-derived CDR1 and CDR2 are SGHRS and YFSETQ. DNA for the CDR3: TGCGCCAGCAGCTTGGGAGCTACCAACAATGAGCAGTTCTTC. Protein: CASSLGATNNEQFF.

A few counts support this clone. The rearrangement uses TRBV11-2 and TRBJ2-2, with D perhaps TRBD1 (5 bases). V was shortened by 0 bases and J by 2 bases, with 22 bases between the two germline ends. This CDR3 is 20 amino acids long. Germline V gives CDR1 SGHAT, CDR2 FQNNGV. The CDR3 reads CASSLDFFIMRQGNTGELFF. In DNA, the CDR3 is TGTGCCAGCAGCTTAGATTTCTTTATTATGCGGCAGGGAAACACCGGGGAGCTGTTTTTT. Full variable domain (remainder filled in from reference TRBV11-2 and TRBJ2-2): EAGVAQSPRYKIIEKRQSVAFWCNPISGHATLYWYQQILGQGPKLLIQFQNNGVVDDSQLPKDRFSAERLKGVDSTLKIQPAKLEDSAVYLCASSLDFFIMRQGNTGELFFGEGSRLTVL.

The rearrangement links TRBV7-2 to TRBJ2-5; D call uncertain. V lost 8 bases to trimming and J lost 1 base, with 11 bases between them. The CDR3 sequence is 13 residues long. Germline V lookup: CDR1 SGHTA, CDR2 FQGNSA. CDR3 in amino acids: CASGSELQETQYF. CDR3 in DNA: TGTGCCAGCGGCTCGGAGCTCCAAGAGACCCAGTACTTC.

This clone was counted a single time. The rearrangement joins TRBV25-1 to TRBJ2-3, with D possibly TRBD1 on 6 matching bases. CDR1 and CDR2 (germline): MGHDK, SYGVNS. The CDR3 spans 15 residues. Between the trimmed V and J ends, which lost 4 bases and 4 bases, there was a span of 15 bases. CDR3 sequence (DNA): TGTGCCAGCAGTGGCAGACAGGTCTTGTCAGATACGCAGTATTTT. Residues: CASSGRQVLSDTQYF. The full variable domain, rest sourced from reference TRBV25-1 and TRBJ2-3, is EADIYQTPRYLVIGTGKKITLECSQTMGHDKMYWYQQDPGMELHLIHYSYGVNSTEKGDLSSESTVSRIRTEHFPLTLESARPSHTSQYLCASSGRQVLSDTQYFGPGTRLTVL.

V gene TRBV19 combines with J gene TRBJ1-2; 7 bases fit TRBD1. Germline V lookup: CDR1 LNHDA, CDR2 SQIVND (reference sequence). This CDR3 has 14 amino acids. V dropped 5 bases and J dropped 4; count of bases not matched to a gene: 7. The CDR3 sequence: CASSLMGQLYGYTF. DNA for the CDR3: TGTGCCAGTAGTCTGATGGGACAGCTCTATGGCTACACCTTC.

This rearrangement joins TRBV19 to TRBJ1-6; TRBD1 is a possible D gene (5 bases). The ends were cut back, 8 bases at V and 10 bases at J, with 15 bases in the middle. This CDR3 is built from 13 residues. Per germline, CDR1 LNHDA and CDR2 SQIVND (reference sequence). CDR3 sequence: CASAHRGHSPLHF. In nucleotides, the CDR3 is TGTGCCAGTGCCCATCGAGGACACTCACCCCTCCACTTT.

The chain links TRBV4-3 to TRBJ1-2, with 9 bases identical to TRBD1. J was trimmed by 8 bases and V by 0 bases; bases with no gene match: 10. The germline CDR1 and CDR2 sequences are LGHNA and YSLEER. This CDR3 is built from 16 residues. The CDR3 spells CASSQDLGQGPGGYTF. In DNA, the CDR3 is TGCGCCAGCAGCCAAGATCTAGGACAGGGGCCGGGGGGCTACACCTTC.

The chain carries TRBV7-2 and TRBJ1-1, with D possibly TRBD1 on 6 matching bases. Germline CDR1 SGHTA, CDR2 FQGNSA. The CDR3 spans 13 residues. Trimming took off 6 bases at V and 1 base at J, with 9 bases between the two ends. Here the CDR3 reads CASRIQGNTEAFF. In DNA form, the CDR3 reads TGTGCCAGCAGGATACAGGGGAACACTGAAGCTTTCTTT. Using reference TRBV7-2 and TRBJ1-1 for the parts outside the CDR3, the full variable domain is GAGVSQSPSNKVTEKGKDVELRCDPISGHTALYWYRQSLGQGLEFLIYFQGNSAPDKSGLPSDRFSAERTGGSVSTLTIQRTQQEDSAVYLCASRIQGNTEAFFGQGTRLTVV.

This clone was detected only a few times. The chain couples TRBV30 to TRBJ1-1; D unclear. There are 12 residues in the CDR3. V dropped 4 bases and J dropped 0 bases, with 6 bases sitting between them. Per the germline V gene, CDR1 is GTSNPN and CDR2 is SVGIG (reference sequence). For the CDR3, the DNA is TGTGCCTGGAAATTCGTGAACACTGAAGCTTTCTTT. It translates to CAWKFVNTEAFF.

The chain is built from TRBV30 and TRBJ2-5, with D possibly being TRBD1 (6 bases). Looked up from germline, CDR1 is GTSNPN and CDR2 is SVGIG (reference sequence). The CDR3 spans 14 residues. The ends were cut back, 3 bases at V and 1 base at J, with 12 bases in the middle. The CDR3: CAWRGADRQETQYF. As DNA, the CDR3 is TGTGCCTGGAGGGGGGCGGATCGCCAAGAGACCCAGTACTTC.

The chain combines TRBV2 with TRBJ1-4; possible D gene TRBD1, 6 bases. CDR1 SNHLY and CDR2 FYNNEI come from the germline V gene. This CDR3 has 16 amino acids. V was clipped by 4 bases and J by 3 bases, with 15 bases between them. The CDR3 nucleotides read TGTGCCAGCAGTGGCGGTTTGACAGGAGCTAATGAAAAACTGTTTTTT. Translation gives CASSGGLTGANEKLFF.

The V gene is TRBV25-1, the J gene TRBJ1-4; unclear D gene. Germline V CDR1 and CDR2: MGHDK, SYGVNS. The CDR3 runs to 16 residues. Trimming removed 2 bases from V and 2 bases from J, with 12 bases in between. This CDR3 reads CASSEHKGATNEKLFF. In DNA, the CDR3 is TGTGCCAGCAGTGAACACAAGGGAGCGACTAATGAAAAACTGTTTTTT.